This T cell receptor (beta chain) was sequenced in a study of T cells in Graves' hyperthyroidism and ophthalmopathy (dated by TCRdb to about 2019). Regarding the research as a whole: Peripheral blood samples were taken at initial diagnosis, before any treatment was given. TCR V-J signatures able to tell the groups apart were searched for in a discovery cohort of 90 to 100 patients, of whom over 40 had Graves' ophthalmopathy and 57 had stable Graves' hyperthyroidism. Thyroid tissue and blood T-cell repertoires from six or seven Graves' hyperthyroidism patients were also compared in the study. The approximately 100 discovery patients were divided at random into training and test sets in a 7:3 ratio. According to the paper, TCR Vbeta CDR3 sequencing was carried out on 120 to 150 peripheral blood samples, which came from about 45 ophthalmopathy, under 80 hyperthyroidism and about 17 progressor patients. Prospective prediction of ophthalmopathy was tested in an independent validation cohort of 18 to 20 hyperthyroidism patients and 17 patients who later progressed to ophthalmopathy. After sampling, hyperthyroidism patients received methimazole starting at 30 mg daily, and ophthalmopathy patients received high-dose intravenous methylprednisolone. On the study overall, not on this receptor specifically: Blood samples also contained most of the expanded thyroid clonotypes (frequency above 0.001), which suggests that blood repertoires may reflect thyroid immune responses. In validation, the model predicted progression to ophthalmopathy with roughly 66% sensitivity and approximately 72% specificity, a median of roughly seven months before onset. A model built on a 13 V-J signature distinguished ophthalmopathy from stable hyperthyroidism, reaching about 88% sensitivity and about 81% specificity in cross-validation and 80%/75% in testing. Sample size was not statistically predetermined, and investigators were not blinded to group allocation.

Unmatched junction bases come to 13, with V trimmed by 2 bases and J by 1 base. The germline V gene yields SGHVS for CDR1 and FNYEAQ for CDR2. The CDR3 numbers 19 residues from cysteine through phenylalanine. Only the CDR3 portion is preserved as DNA: 57 bases, with reading frame beginning at the first base. This clonotype was counted only a few times. Its antigen is not yet known. Base qualities are not provided; no much larger clone lies one nucleotide away. The TCR beta CDR3 regions were amplified from RNA transcripts. The first round of RT-PCR for the TCR CDR3 was performed with the HTBI primer set and the Qiagen OneStep RT-PCR kit. The libraries were constructed in a second round of multiplex PCR and then size-selected and purified. Libraries were sequenced paired-end with 100 bp reads on an Illumina HiSeq2000. The original methods were these. SOAPnuke was used to process the raw data, removing reads that contained adapters or uncalled bases, had a mean Phred below 15, or lacked an exact match to the constant primer or identifier. COPE v1.2.5 was used to merge high-quality paired reads, and clonotypes were defined as unique nucleotide sequences. MiTCR v1.1 was used to align the clonotypes against IMGT TRBV, TRBD and TRBJ reference segments. The analysis included only V-J combinations with a frequency above 0.0001, which together covered roughly 99% of the repertoires. The TCS score was defined as F50 (clonal expansion) divided by E x V (chaos), with BLOSUM62-based TCRdist calculated between CDR3 peptides within each V-J. Welch's t-statistics and random forest reduced around 510 V-J features to 13, which were used in a naive Bayes classifier (R e1071). TCRdb took the public reads, trimmed them with fastp at Q25, ran MiXCR for clone calling and kept in-frame beta chains. Every CDR3 protein is listed once, alongside the most common genes and DNA of its rows. It is TCRdb's table, rather than the study itself, that gives the V and J calls and clone size. The sample profile shows a few hundred thousand distinct CDR3 sequences; 11% to 15% of them were found once. The ten largest account for about 5.8% of the sample.

Hyperthyroidism patients were newly diagnosed, with disease duration under 2 months, and aged 18 to 65 years. The study excluded patients with uncontrolled infections, other autoimmune diseases, pregnancy or lactation. Diagnoses were established on the basis of clinical symptoms, serum thyroxine and TRAb, thyroid ultrasound, and orbital computed tomography. Blood from progressor patients was drawn when they were first diagnosed with hyperthyroidism, before any ophthalmopathy symptoms appeared. PBMCs were isolated from about 9 ml of fresh peripheral blood by Ficoll-Paque density gradient centrifugation. Progressor patients were initially diagnosed with Graves' hyperthyroidism and developed ophthalmopathy during follow-up. Total RNA was extracted with Trizol reagent, and quality was checked on an Agilent 2100 Bioanalyzer.

The chain is made from TRBV7-6 and TRBJ2-1, with 8 junctional bases fitting TRBD2. This TCR derives from a woman in her 30s with Graves' hyperthyroidism that later progressed to Graves' ophthalmopathy. The source material was blood. The DNA is as follows: TGTGCCAGCAGCTTACCGGGACTAGTGGGAGGGAAATCCTACAATGAGCAGTTCTTC. It encodes CASSLPGLVGGKSYNEQFF.